The next 30 T cell receptor beta chains were all read from a single sample in a study of PD-L1 blockade in urothelial cancer. Data came from immunoSEQ multiplex PCR; TCRdb stores just in-frame clones and leaves some out. The table has some 23,000 clones, more than 65% seen once; the top ten hold 1.6%. Time point reported: peripheral blood 6 weeks after treatment start. The sample was PBMCs, taken around atezolizumab (anti-PD-L1) treatment. The receptors shown here come from a man aged 70 or older with urothelial cancer.

The chain links TRBV4-3 to TRBJ2-6; no definite D call. CDR1 and CDR2 (germline): LGHNA, YSLEER. The CDR3 loop spans 16 amino acids. Trimming stripped 0 bases from V and 0 bases from J, with 6 bases between. CDR3 amino acids: CASSQDRPSGANVLTF. CDR3 sequence (DNA): TGCGCCAGCAGCCAAGACAGGCCCTCTGGGGCCAACGTCCTGACTTTC.

This rearrangement joins TRBV13 to TRBJ2-7; TRBD1 matches 7 bases. Germline V gene data show CDR1 as PRHDT and CDR2 as FYEKMQ (reference sequence). The V gene end was trimmed by 6 bases and the J gene end by 0 bases; junction bases not matched to a gene: 8. The CDR3 covers 15 residues. The CDR3 reads CASRSDRAFSYEQYF. In nucleotides, the CDR3 is TGTGCCAGCAGATCCGACAGGGCCTTCTCCTACGAGCAGTACTTC. Complete variable domain (other parts from reference TRBV13 and TRBJ2-7): AAGVIQSPRHLIKEKRETATLKCYPIPRHDTVYWYQQGPGQDPQFLISFYEKMQSDKGSIPDRFSAQQFSDYHSELNMSSLELGDSALYFCASRSDRAFSYEQYFGPGTRLTVT.

The chain joins TRBV19 to TRBJ2-7; 14 positions agree with TRBD2. Germline V gene sequence: CDR1 LNHDA, CDR2 SQIVND (reference sequence). J lost 2 bases, V lost 4 bases, and 4 bases had no gene match. The CDR3 extends over 16 amino acids. The CDR3 spells CASSSLTSGRAYEQYF. DNA for the CDR3: TGTGCCAGTAGTAGCTTGACTAGCGGGAGGGCCTACGAGCAGTACTTC.

This clone has a handful of counts. The gene calls are TRBV7-9 and TRBJ2-5, with 10 positions matching TRBD1. In germline, CDR1 is SEHNR, CDR2 FQNEAQ (reference sequence). The trim removed 5 bases at V and 5 bases at J, leaving 14 bases unmatched. CDR3 size: 17 residues. The CDR3 coding sequence is TGTGCCAGCAGCCGCGATCCGGGACAGGGGTTTTGGGAGACCCAGTACTTC. It codes for CASSRDPGQGFWETQYF.

V gene TRBV11-2 combines with J gene TRBJ2-7, with 11 positions matching TRBD1. CDR1 SGHAT and CDR2 FQNNGV come from the germline V gene. The ends lost 8 bases at V and 6 bases at J; junction bases unmatched: 12. This CDR3 has 15 residues. CDR3 sequence: CASRDLRTGGREQYF. Written as DNA, the CDR3 is TGTGCCAGCCGCGACTTGCGGACAGGGGGCCGCGAGCAGTACTTC.

The gene calls are TRBV2 and TRBJ2-5, with 11 bases fitting TRBD2. CDR3 length: 16 residues. CDR1 and CDR2 (germline): SNHLY, FYNNEI. J gave up 5 bases and V 7 bases, and 12 bases lay outside the gene matches. Here the CDR3 DNA reads TGTGCCAGCATGGGAGGAACTAGCGGGAGTAGCGAGACCCAGTACTTC. Translating it yields CASMGGTSGSSETQYF.

This clone occurred once. V gene TRBV27 combines with J gene TRBJ1-2; 7 nucleotides match TRBD1. The germline V gene has CDR1 MNHEY and CDR2 SMNVEV (reference sequence). J was trimmed by 7 bases and V by 5 bases; bases with no gene match: 7. The CDR3 totals 13 residues. The CDR3 DNA reads as TGTGCCAGCAGTCATGACAGGGCGCTTGGCTACACCTTC. It encodes CASSHDRALGYTF.

The chain recombines TRBV7-6 with TRBJ2-5, with D possibly matching TRBD2 (6 bases). Trimming left V 1 base short and J 0 bases short, with 15 bases between. Germline loops: CDR1 SGHVS, CDR2 FNYEAQ. The CDR3 extends over 17 amino acids. The CDR3 DNA is TGTGCCAGCAGCTTAGTGAGATTAGCGGAGTACCAAGAGACCCAGTACTTC. Amino acids: CASSLVRLAEYQETQYF.

J is TRBJ2-5 and V is TRBV19; D not certain. The length of the CDR3 is 16 residues. V gave up 5 bases and J gave up 2 bases, with 18 bases separating them. CDR1 is LNHDA and CDR2 is SQIVND in the germline V gene (reference sequence). The CDR3 DNA is TGTGCCAGTAGTGGCTCCCCCTTTGATGGTCAAGAGACCCAGTACTTC. Its translation: CASSGSPFDGQETQYF.

This clone has just a few counts. V and J are TRBV9 and TRBJ2-7, with 9 bases matching TRBD1. Trimming cost V 0 bases and J 7 bases; bases outside gene matches: 8. The CDR3 spans 15 residues. Germline CDR1 reads SGDLS; CDR2 reads YYNGEE. The chain's CDR3 is CASSVAGQGIGEQYF. For the CDR3, the DNA is TGTGCCAGCAGCGTAGCCGGACAGGGGATAGGAGAGCAGTACTTC.

The gene calls are TRBV29-1 and TRBJ2-1, with 12 bases fitting TRBD2. The CDR3 runs to 19 residues. CDR1 SQVTM and CDR2 ANQGSEA come from the germline V gene. V was clipped by 0 bases and J by 0 bases; unmatched bases: 9. This chain's CDR3 is CSVEDGLAGPLISYNEQFF. The CDR3 region has the DNA TGCAGCGTTGAAGATGGACTAGCGGGACCTCTTATCTCCTACAATGAGCAGTTCTTC.

The rearrangement uses TRBV7-3 and TRBJ2-3; 11 bases match TRBD2. CDR1 SGHTA and CDR2 FQGTGA come from the germline V gene. This CDR3 region has 17 residues. The junction had 6 bases not matched to a gene; V was cut back by 2 bases and J by 2 bases. Here the CDR3 reads CASSLAGTSGITDTQYF. The DNA of the CDR3 is TGTGCCAGCAGCTTAGCTGGGACTAGCGGAATCACAGATACGCAGTATTTT.

This chain joins TRBV7-2 and TRBJ1-1; D gene uncertain. The CDR3 totals 16 residues. V was clipped by 2 bases and J by 3 bases, with 16 bases between them. Germline-derived CDR1 and CDR2 are SGHTA and FQGNSA. DNA of the CDR3: TGTGCCAGCAGCTTATATATGTCTGGGCGGGACACTGAAGCTTTCTTT. Translated, it gives CASSLYMSGRDTEAFF.

This sequence joins TRBV28 and TRBJ2-1; 9 bases fit TRBD1. Per germline, CDR1 MDHEN and CDR2 SYDVKM. This CDR3 has 19 amino acids. Losses at the gene ends were 3 bases for V and 4 bases for J; bases not matched to a gene: 16. CDR3: CASSFGGQGQIRSYNEQFF. For the CDR3, the DNA is TGTGCCAGCAGTTTCGGGGGACAGGGCCAAATAAGAAGTTACAATGAGCAGTTCTTC.

This sequence joins TRBV4-3 and TRBJ1-1; 7 bases align to TRBD1. This CDR3 is 15 amino acids long. After removal of 0 bases from V and 5 bases from J, the junction contained 6 bases not matched to a gene. The germline V gene has CDR1 LGHNA and CDR2 YSLEER. The CDR3 DNA sequence: TGCGCCAGCAGCCAAGATGGGGCAGGGGGTACTGAAGCTTTCTTT. It is translated as CASSQDGAGGTEAFF.

This chain links TRBV7-9 with TRBJ2-2, with 8 bases matching TRBD2. There are 13 residues in the CDR3. Germline CDR1 SEHNR, CDR2 FQNEAQ (reference sequence). V was clipped by 7 bases and J by 5 bases; unmatched bases: 3. Written as DNA, the CDR3 is TGTGCCAGCACCCGGGGGGGAACCGGGGAGCTGTTTTTT. It codes for CASTRGGTGELFF.

The chain is built from TRBV7-2 and TRBJ2-4; TRBD1 might be the D (6 bases). This CDR3 has 14 residues. Deletions cut 5 bases from V and 1 base from J, with 9 bases between. Germline lookup yields CDR1 SGHTA and CDR2 FQGNSA. The CDR3, as DNA: TGTGCCAGCAGCGCGAGGGGGGCCAAAAACATTCAGTACTTC. As protein: CASSARGAKNIQYF.

This sequence joins TRBV7-9 and TRBJ2-2; maybe TRBD1 (6 bases). Trimming left V 6 bases short and J 3 bases short, with 17 bases between. Looked up from germline, CDR1 is SEHNR and CDR2 is FQNEAQ (reference sequence). The CDR3 sequence is 16 residues long. The CDR3 nucleotides read TGTGCCAGCAGTTCTCATCCGGGACACGACACCGGGGAGCTGTTTTTT. Its protein product is CASSSHPGHDTGELFF.

This CDR3 is CASNRRQGEAFF. The CDR3 nucleotides are TGTGCCAGTAACCGGCGACAGGGAGAAGCTTTCTTT. This sequence joins TRBV19 and TRBJ1-1; 7 bases are shared with TRBD1. CDR3 length: 12 amino acids. The J segment lost 8 bases and the V segment lost 7 bases, leaving 7 bases of the junction unmatched. Germline CDR1 LNHDA, CDR2 SQIVND (reference sequence). The whole variable domain, remainder taken from reference TRBV19 and TRBJ1-1, is DGGITQSPKYLFRKEGQNVTLSCEQNLNHDAMYWYRQDPGQGLRLIYYSQIVNDFQKGDIAEGYSVSREKKESFPLTVTSAQKNPTAFYLCASNRRQGEAFFGQGTRLTVV.

V usage is TRBV11-2 and J usage is TRBJ2-7, with 10 bases identical to TRBD2. The V and J ends lost 5 bases and 6 bases, in that order; junction bases with no gene match: 7. The germline V gene encodes CDR1 SGHAT and CDR2 FQNNGV. The CDR3 has 14 amino acids. The CDR3 spells CASSVSGRSGEQYF. As DNA, the CDR3 is TGTGCCAGCAGCGTTAGCGGGAGGTCCGGCGAGCAGTACTTC.

This clone was recorded once. CDR3 sequence reads: CASSSNQAEGATFGTGELFF. DNA for the CDR3: TGTGCCAGCAGCTCCAACCAGGCCGAGGGGGCGACTTTTGGCACCGGGGAGCTGTTTTTT. This sequence joins TRBV7-7 and TRBJ2-2; TRBD1 agrees at 7 bases. The CDR3 runs to 20 residues. V gave up 4 bases and J gave up 4 bases; unmatched junction bases: 21. CDR1 and CDR2 (germline): SSHAT, FNYEAQ (reference sequence).

The CDR3 spells CASGRRSAGRDTGELFF. The CDR3 nucleotides read TGTGCTAGTGGTAGAAGGTCGGCTGGGCGGGACACCGGGGAGCTGTTTTTT. The chain joins TRBV12-5 to TRBJ2-2; D might be TRBD2 (5 bases). This CDR3 has 17 amino acids. The V gene lost 5 bases and the J gene lost 3 bases, with 19 bases spanning the gap. Germline V gene lookup returns CDR1 LGHNT and CDR2 FRNRAP.

J is TRBJ2-3 and V is TRBV4-3, with 11 bases fitting TRBD2. CDR3 length equals 18 residues. Germline loops: CDR1 LGHNA, CDR2 YSLEER. V gave up 4 bases and J gave up 0 bases; unmatched junction bases: 9. Written as DNA, the CDR3 is TGCGCCAGCAGCCTATCTGTCAGGACTAGCGGGAGCACAGATACGCAGTATTTT. This gives the protein CASSLSVRTSGSTDTQYF.

This clone was seen only once. This chain uses TRBV19 with TRBJ2-1; 12 nucleotides agree with TRBD1. CDR1 LNHDA and CDR2 SQIVND come from the germline V gene (reference sequence). This CDR3 contains 14 residues. V lost 9 bases and J lost 7; bases outside the gene matches: 7. The CDR3 loop is CASSPGQGANEQFF. In DNA form, the CDR3 reads TGTGCCAGCTCCCCGGGACAGGGGGCGAATGAGCAGTTCTTC.

V and J are TRBV9 and TRBJ2-2, with a tentative D call TRBD2 (6 bases). Looked up from germline, CDR1 is SGDLS and CDR2 is YYNGEE. The CDR3 has 18 amino acids. With 3 bases removed from V and 2 bases from J, the gap between germline ends came to 20 bases. The CDR3 DNA sequence: TGTGCCAGCAGCGCCCCGGAGGGGACCCCCATTAACACCGGGGAGCTGTTTTTT. Translating gives CASSAPEGTPINTGELFF.

This clone was counted a few times. The chain links TRBV4-3 to TRBJ1-3; possibly TRBD1 for D (6 bases). Trimming removed 2 bases from V and 0 bases from J, with 8 bases in between. The germline V gene encodes CDR1 LGHNA and CDR2 YSLEER. The CDR3 spans 15 residues. The DNA for the CDR3 is TGCGCCAGCAGCCAACCAGGGGACTCTGGAAACACCATATATTTT. Its translation is CASSQPGDSGNTIYF.

This clone was found a few times. The chain couples TRBV11-3 to TRBJ2-7, with a weak D call TRBD2 (6 bases). V gave up 4 bases and J gave up 7 bases, with 11 bases separating them. Germline-derived CDR1 and CDR2 are SGHNT and YENEEA. The CDR3 loop spans 12 amino acids. This CDR3 is CASSSRRGEQYF. The DNA of the CDR3 is TGTGCCAGCAGCTCCCGACGGGGGGAGCAGTACTTC. The whole variable domain, remainder taken from reference TRBV11-3 and TRBJ2-7, is EAGVVQSPRYKIIEKKQPVAFWCNPISGHNTLYWYLQNLGQGPELLIRYENEEAVDDSQLPKDRFSAERLKGVDSTLKIQPAELGDSAVYLCASSSRRGEQYFGPGTRLTVT.

The gene calls are TRBV19 and TRBJ2-1; TRBD1 might be the D (5 bases). Germline V gene sequence: CDR1 LNHDA, CDR2 SQIVND (reference sequence). Between the trimmed V and J ends, which lost 7 bases and 7 bases, there was a span of 8 bases. This CDR3 has 11 residues. CDR3 sequence: CASTQGNEQFF. DNA for the CDR3: TGTGCCAGTACCCAGGGAAATGAGCAGTTCTTC.

The V gene is TRBV27, the J gene TRBJ2-7; 8 bases agree with TRBD1. The germline V gene has CDR1 MNHEY and CDR2 SMNVEV (reference sequence). The CDR3 totals 15 residues. The V segment lost 4 bases and the J segment 2 bases; nucleotides outside the gene matches: 7. The CDR3 nucleotides read TGTGCCAGCAGTTCGCCCCAGGGGGCCGCCTACGAGCAGTACTTC. Its protein product is CASSSPQGAAYEQYF.

V usage is TRBV11-3 and J usage is TRBJ2-5; 14 nucleotides match TRBD2. The CDR3 runs to 16 residues. V gave up 3 bases and J gave up 6 bases; unmatched junction bases: 6. Germline CDR1 is SGHNT and CDR2 is YENEEA. The CDR3, as DNA: TGTGCCAGCAGCTTGGGACTAGCGGGAGTTGGTAAGACCCAGTACTTC. Amino acid sequence: CASSLGLAGVGKTQYF.